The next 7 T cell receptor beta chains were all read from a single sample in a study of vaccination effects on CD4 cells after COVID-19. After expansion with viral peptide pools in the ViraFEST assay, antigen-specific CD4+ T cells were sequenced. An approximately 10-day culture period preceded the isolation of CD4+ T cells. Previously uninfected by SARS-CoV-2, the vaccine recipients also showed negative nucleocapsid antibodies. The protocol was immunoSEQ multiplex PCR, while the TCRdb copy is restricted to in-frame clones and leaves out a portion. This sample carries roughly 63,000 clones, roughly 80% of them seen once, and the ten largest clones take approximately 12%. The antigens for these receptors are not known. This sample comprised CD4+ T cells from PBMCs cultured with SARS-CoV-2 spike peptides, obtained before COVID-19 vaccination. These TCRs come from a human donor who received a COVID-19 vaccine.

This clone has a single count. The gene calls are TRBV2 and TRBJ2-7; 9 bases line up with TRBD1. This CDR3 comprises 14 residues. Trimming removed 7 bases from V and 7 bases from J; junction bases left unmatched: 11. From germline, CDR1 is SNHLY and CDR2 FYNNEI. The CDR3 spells CASNGQGPGGEQYV. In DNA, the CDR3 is TGTGCCAGCAACGGACAGGGGCCCGGGGGTGAGCAGTACGTC.

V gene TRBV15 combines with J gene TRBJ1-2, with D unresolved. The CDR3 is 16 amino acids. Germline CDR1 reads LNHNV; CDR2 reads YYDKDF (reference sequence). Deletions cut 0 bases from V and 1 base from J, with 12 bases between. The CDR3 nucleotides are TGTGCCACCAGCAGAGATCGGAGGACTCTTAACTATGGCTACACCTTC. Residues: CATSRDRRTLNYGYTF.

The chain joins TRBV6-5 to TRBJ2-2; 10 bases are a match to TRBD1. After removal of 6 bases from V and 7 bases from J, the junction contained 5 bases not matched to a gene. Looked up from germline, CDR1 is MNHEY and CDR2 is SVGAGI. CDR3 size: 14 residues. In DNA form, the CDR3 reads TGTGCCAGCAGCGGACAGGGGGTCATCGGGGAGCTGTTTTTT. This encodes CASSGQGVIGELFF.

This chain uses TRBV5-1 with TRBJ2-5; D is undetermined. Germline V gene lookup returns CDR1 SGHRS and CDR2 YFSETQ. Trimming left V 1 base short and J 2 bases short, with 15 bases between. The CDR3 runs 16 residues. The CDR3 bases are TGCGCCAGCAGCTTGTCGGCGACGGATCGTCAAGAGACCCAGTACTTC. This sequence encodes CASSLSATDRQETQYF.

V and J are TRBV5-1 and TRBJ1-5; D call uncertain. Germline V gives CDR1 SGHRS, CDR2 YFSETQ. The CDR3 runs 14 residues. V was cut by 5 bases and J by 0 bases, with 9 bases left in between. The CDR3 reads CASRSDPSNQPQHF. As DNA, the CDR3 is TGCGCCAGCAGATCGGACCCTAGCAATCAGCCCCAGCATTTT.

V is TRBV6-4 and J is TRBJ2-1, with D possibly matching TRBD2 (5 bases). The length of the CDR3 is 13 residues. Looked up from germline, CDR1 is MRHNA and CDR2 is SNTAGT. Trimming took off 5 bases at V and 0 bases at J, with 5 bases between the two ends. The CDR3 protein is CASSRDSYNEQFF. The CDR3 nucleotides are TGTGCCAGCAGTCGGGACTCCTACAATGAGCAGTTCTTC.

The CDR3: CASRGGTDNQPQHF. CDR3 coding DNA: TGTGCCAGCAGAGGAGGGACAGACAATCAGCCCCAGCATTTT. The chain employs TRBV2 and TRBJ1-5; 7 nucleotides match TRBD1. This CDR3 region has 14 residues. Germline values: CDR1 SNHLY, CDR2 FYNNEI. Unmatched junction bases numbered 5, after V lost 6 bases and J lost 3 bases.